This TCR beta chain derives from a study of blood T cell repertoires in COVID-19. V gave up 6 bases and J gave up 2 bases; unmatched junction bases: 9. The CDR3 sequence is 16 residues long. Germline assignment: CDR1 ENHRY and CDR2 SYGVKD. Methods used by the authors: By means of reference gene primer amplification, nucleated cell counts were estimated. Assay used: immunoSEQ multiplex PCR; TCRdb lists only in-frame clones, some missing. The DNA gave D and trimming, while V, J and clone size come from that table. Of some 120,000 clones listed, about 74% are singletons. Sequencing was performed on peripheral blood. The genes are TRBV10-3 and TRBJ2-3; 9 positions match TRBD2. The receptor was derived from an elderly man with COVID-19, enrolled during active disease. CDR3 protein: CAIRNKAGGSTDTQYF. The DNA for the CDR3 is TGTGCCATCAGGAACAAAGCGGGAGGTTCCACAGATACGCAGTATTTT.